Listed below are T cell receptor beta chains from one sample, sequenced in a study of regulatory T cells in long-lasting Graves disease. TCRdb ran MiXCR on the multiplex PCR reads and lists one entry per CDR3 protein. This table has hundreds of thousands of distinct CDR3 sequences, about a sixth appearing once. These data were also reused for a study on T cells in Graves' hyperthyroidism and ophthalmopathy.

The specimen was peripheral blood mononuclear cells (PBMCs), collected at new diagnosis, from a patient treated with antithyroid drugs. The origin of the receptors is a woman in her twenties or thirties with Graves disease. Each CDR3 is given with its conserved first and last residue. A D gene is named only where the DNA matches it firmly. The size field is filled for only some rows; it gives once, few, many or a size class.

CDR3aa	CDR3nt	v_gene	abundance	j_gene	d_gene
CASSQGQLYEQYF	TGTGCCAGCTCACAGGGACAGCTCTACGAGCAGTACTTC	TRBV18	many	TRBJ2-7	TRBD1
CASSNRQVFGNEQFF	TGTGCCAGCAGCAACCGACAGGTATTTGGGAATGAGCAGTTCTTC	TRBV3-1	many	TRBJ2-1	-
CSAMGQGAWDTQYF	TGCAGTGCTATGGGACAGGGGGCATGGGATACGCAGTATTTT	TRBV20-1	many	TRBJ2-3	TRBD1
CASSFFHLTGGQWTEAFF	TGTGCCAGCTCGTTCTTTCACTTGACCGGGGGGCAATGGACTGAAGCTTTCTTT	TRBV18	few	TRBJ1-1	-
CSAQRGGRDTDTQYF	TGCAGTGCCCAAAGGGGGGGGAGGGACACAGATACGCAGTATTTT	TRBV20-1	many	TRBJ2-3	-
CSARAPATYEQYF	TGCAGTGCTAGAGCACCGGCAACCTACGAGCAGTACTTC	TRBV20-1	many	TRBJ2-7	-
CASSIPGQGIYEQYF	TGTGCCAGTAGTATACCTGGACAGGGTATCTACGAGCAGTACTTC	TRBV19	-	TRBJ2-7	TRBD1
CASSTQRYEQYF	TGTGCCAGCAGCACACAGCGCTACGAGCAGTACTTC	TRBV12-3/TRBV12-4	many	TRBJ2-7	-
CASSLAAGETQYF	TGTGCCAGCAGCTTAGCGGCAGGAGAGACCCAGTACTTC	TRBV7-2	many	TRBJ2-5	-
CSSRQGGTETQYF	TGCAGCAGCCGACAGGGGGGTACGGAGACCCAGTACTTC	TRBV29-1	few	TRBJ2-5	TRBD1
CASSLSTVRHGYTF	TGTGCCAGCAGTTTAAGCACCGTCCGACATGGCTACACCTTC	TRBV3-1	many	TRBJ1-2	-
CSVEPVGGGTQETQYF	TGCAGCGTTGAACCTGTGGGGGGGGGAACCCAAGAGACCCAGTACTTC	TRBV29-1	few	TRBJ2-5	TRBD2
CASSQVEGSGSTNTEAFF	TGTGCCAGCAGCCAAGTGGAGGGCTCCGGCTCAACGAACACTGAAGCTTTCTTT	TRBV14	few	TRBJ1-1	-
CSARDSDRLQETQYF	TGCAGTGCTAGAGATAGTGACAGGCTCCAAGAGACCCAGTACTTC	TRBV20-1	-	TRBJ2-5	-
CASSFSEAGNEQFF	TGTGCCAGCAGCTTTTCAGAGGCGGGCAATGAGCAGTTCTTC	TRBV13	many	TRBJ2-1	-
CAWSPGRSNQPQHF	TGTGCCTGGAGTCCTGGTAGGAGCAATCAGCCCCAGCATTTT	TRBV30	many	TRBJ1-5	-
CASSQAPLLETQYF	TGTGCCAGCAGCCAAGCTCCCCTCTTAGAGACCCAGTACTTC	TRBV14	once	TRBJ2-5	-
CASSPPGGSKFF	TGTGCCAGCTCACCACCGGGCGGGAGCAAGTTCTTC	TRBV18	-	TRBJ2-1	TRBD2
CASSQQTRTGGGGTEAFF	TGCGCCAGCAGCCAACAAACCCGGACAGGGGGCGGTGGCACTGAAGCTTTCTTT	TRBV4-1	-	TRBJ1-1	TRBD1
CASRRASGTGASTDTQYF	TGTGCCAGCAGAAGGGCTAGCGGAACCGGTGCTAGCACAGATACGCAGTATTTT	TRBV12-3/TRBV12-4	-	TRBJ2-3	TRBD2
CASSLASGDPNEQFF	TGTGCCAGCAGCTTAGCTAGCGGGGACCCCAATGAGCAGTTCTTC	TRBV7-2	-	TRBJ2-1	TRBD2
CSARLAGIRGELFF	TGCAGTGCTAGACTAGCGGGAATTAGGGGGGAGCTGTTTTTT	TRBV20-1	-	TRBJ2-2	TRBD2
CATSDPGTGTAYEQFF	TGTGCCACCAGTGACCCCGGGACGGGCACCGCCTATGAGCAGTTCTTC	TRBV24-1	many	TRBJ2-1	-
CASSFTGETQYF	TGTGCCAGCAGTTTTACTGGAGAGACCCAGTACTTC	TRBV12-3/TRBV12-4	many	TRBJ2-5	-
CASSFAQGAYEQYF	TGTGCCAGCAGTTTTGCACAGGGGGCGTACGAGCAGTACTTC	TRBV27	-	TRBJ2-7	TRBD1
CASSIFAGLGNEQFF	TGTGCCAGTAGTATATTTGCGGGATTAGGCAATGAGCAGTTCTTC	TRBV19	few	TRBJ2-1	-
CASSHGTGGNNYGYTF	TGCGCCAGCAGCCATGGGACAGGGGGGAATAACTATGGCTACACCTTC	TRBV4-3	-	TRBJ1-2	TRBD1
CASSGYSGTDYGYTF	TGTGCCAGCAGCGGATACTCCGGGACAGATTATGGCTACACCTTC	TRBV9	many	TRBJ1-2	TRBD1
CATSDPTPGTQTETQYF	TGTGCCACCAGTGATCCGACCCCCGGGACCCAAACAGAGACCCAGTACTTC	TRBV24-1	few	TRBJ2-5	-
CASSGSRVGSEQYF	TGTGCCAGCAGTGGATCCAGGGTGGGTAGCGAGCAGTACTTC	TRBV2	many	TRBJ2-7	-
CASSMGGPRRPQHF	TGTGCCAGTAGTATGGGGGGGCCCCGGCGGCCCCAGCATTTT	TRBV19	-	TRBJ1-5	-
CASSSRTSGRDWGADTQYF	TGTGCCAGCAGCTCAAGGACTAGCGGGCGCGACTGGGGCGCAGATACGCAGTATTTT	TRBV7-6	many	TRBJ2-3	TRBD2
CASTGTTQETQYF	TGTGCCAGCACAGGGACCACACAAGAGACCCAGTACTTC	TRBV28	many	TRBJ2-5	-
CASSIVGSFLRF	TGTGCCAGTAGTATTGTTGGTAGCTTTTTACGCTTC	TRBV19	once	TRBJ2-1	-
CARSRARREQYF	TGTGCCAGATCCAGGGCCCGTCGGGAGCAGTACTTC	TRBV27	-	TRBJ2-7	-
CASSLGGAGTSGPNEQFF	TGTGCCAGCAGCTTAGGGGGGGCCGGGACTAGCGGGCCAAATGAGCAGTTCTTC	TRBV7-9	many	TRBJ2-1	TRBD2
CSARPGSFGNIQYF	TGCAGTGCCCGACCGGGGTCATTTGGGAACATTCAGTACTTC	TRBV20-1	many	TRBJ2-4	-
CASSQDHGGGLAGDEVYSEQFF	TGCGCCAGCAGCCAAGATCATGGCGGTGGGCTAGCGGGAGATGAGGTTTACAGTGAGCAGTTCTTC	TRBV4-3	-	TRBJ2-1	TRBD2
CASSPTSFAGTQYF	TGTGCCAGCAGTCCGACTAGTTTTGCTGGTACGCAGTATTTT	TRBV6-2/TRBV6-3	-	TRBJ2-3	-
CASSSTGVTNTEAFF	TGTGCCAGCAGCTCCACAGGGGTTACCAACACTGAAGCTTTCTTT	TRBV12-3/TRBV12-4	-	TRBJ1-1	TRBD1
CASSDLRTSGRSNEQFF	TGTGCCAGCAGTGACCTCCGTACTAGCGGGAGGTCTAATGAGCAGTTCTTC	TRBV6-2/TRBV6-3	many	TRBJ2-1	TRBD2
CASRPTSGSSYNEQFF	TGTGCCAGCAGGCCAACTAGCGGGAGCTCCTACAATGAGCAGTTCTTC	TRBV7-9	many	TRBJ2-1	TRBD2
CASRGMAGQGKNIQYF	TGTGCCAGCAGGGGGATGGCAGGGCAAGGCAAAAACATTCAGTACTTC	TRBV6-1	few	TRBJ2-4	-
CASSPTGESIQYF	TGTGCCAGCAGTCCCACGGGGGAGTCCATTCAGTACTTC	TRBV28	many	TRBJ2-4	-
CASSQYRGFYTF	TGTGCCAGCAGCCAGTACAGGGGATTCTACACCTTC	TRBV16	many	TRBJ1-2	TRBD1
CASRGNSNQPQHF	TGTGCCAGCAGGGGGAATAGCAATCAGCCCCAGCATTTT	TRBV28	many	TRBJ1-5	-
CASSHATSGQETQYF	TGTGCCAGCAGCCACGCAACTAGCGGACAAGAGACCCAGTACTTC	TRBV3-1	-	TRBJ2-5	TRBD2
CSAPRTGGTEAFF	TGCAGTGCTCCACGGACAGGGGGCACTGAAGCTTTCTTT	TRBV20-1	many	TRBJ1-1	TRBD1
CASSLMHDTGELFF	TGTGCCAGCAGTTTAATGCATGACACCGGGGAGCTGTTTTTT	TRBV12-3/TRBV12-4	many	TRBJ2-2	-
CASSWSVEGGITQYF	TGTGCCAGCAGTTGGTCGGTAGAGGGAGGAATAACCCAGTACTTC	TRBV6-2/TRBV6-3	many	TRBJ2-5	-
CASSWGSRTKGYTF	TGTGCCAGCAGTTGGGGGTCAAGGACGAAAGGCTACACCTTC	TRBV28	many	TRBJ1-2	-
CASSPRGGAANTEAFF	TGTGCCAGCTCACCAAGGGGAGGGGCAGCCAACACTGAAGCTTTCTTT	TRBV18	few	TRBJ1-1	-
CASSQENRREQYF	TGCGCCAGCAGCCAAGAGAACCGCCGCGAGCAGTACTTC	TRBV4-1	many	TRBJ2-7	-
CASSLHHGDFQGHEQFF	TGTGCCAGCAGTTTACATCATGGTGACTTTCAGGGTCATGAGCAGTTCTTC	TRBV28	many	TRBJ2-1	-
CASAQGRTEAFF	TGTGCCAGCGCACAGGGAAGGACTGAAGCTTTCTTT	TRBV6-1	many	TRBJ1-1	-
CASSPIRGTSGRSHTDTQYF	TGTGCCAGCAGTCCGATCAGGGGGACTAGCGGGAGGTCGCACACAGATACGCAGTATTTT	TRBV28	many	TRBJ2-3	TRBD2
CASSRTTTSTDTQYF	TGTGCCAGCAGCCGGACGACAACTAGCACAGATACGCAGTATTTT	TRBV5-5	many	TRBJ2-3	-